This T cell receptor beta chain was documented in a study of blood T cell repertoires in COVID-19. Whole-study context: There were acute and convalescent COVID-19 samples, and they came from the United States, Italy and Spain. T cells, B-cell-depleted T cells, or PBMCs supplied cDNA or gDNA.

Source study methods: By means of reference gene primer amplification, nucleated cell counts were estimated. Profiled with immunoSEQ multiplex PCR; TCRdb holds only in-frame clones, not every one. V and J calls and clone size are as listed in that table; D and trimming were resolved from the DNA. The repertoire has roughly 90,000 clones, 75% to 90% of them found once; the top ten carry 15% to 20%. There are a few counts of this clone. V was trimmed by 1 base and J by 1 base, leaving 6 bases between them. From germline, CDR1 is SGHKS and CDR2 YYEKEE (reference sequence). This CDR3 contains 14 residues.

This chain uses TRBV5-5 with TRBJ1-5; TRBD1 is a possible D gene (5 bases). Sequenced: peripheral blood. The sequence came from a woman aged 80 or older with active or convalescent COVID-19. CDR3 sequence: CASSLRGSNQPQHF. CDR3 nucleotide sequence: TGTGCCAGCAGCTTGCGGGGGAGCAATCAGCCCCAGCATTTT. Full variable domain (outside the CDR3, taken from reference TRBV5-5 and TRBJ1-5): DAGVTQSPTHLIKTRGQQVTLRCSPISGHKSVSWYQQVLGQGPQFIFQYYEKEERGRGNFPDRFSARQFPNYSSELNVNALLLGDSALYLCASSLRGSNQPQHFGDGTRLSIL.